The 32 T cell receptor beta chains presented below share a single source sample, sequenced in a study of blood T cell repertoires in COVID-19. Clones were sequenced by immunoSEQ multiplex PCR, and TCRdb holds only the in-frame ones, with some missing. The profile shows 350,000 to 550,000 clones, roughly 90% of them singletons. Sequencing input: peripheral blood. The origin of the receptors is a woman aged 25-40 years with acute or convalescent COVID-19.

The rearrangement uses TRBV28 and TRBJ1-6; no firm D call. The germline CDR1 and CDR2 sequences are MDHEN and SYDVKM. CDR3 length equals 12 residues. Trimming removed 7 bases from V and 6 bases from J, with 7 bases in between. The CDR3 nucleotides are TGTGCCAGCACCCTAACTAATTCACCCCTCCACTTT. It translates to CASTLTNSPLHF.

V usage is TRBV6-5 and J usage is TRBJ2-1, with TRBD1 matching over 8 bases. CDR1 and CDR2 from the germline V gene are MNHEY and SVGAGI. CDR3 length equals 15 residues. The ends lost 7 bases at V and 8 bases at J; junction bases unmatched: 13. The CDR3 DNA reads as TGTGCCAGCATCTGGGGGACAGGTCTAGGGTATGAGCAGTTCTTC. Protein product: CASIWGTGLGYEQFF.

In nucleotides, the CDR3 is TGTGCCAGCAGTTTACCCGGGACAGGGCGCGAAAAACTGTTTTTT. Amino acid sequence: CASSLPGTGREKLFF. V is TRBV28 and J is TRBJ1-4; 9 positions match TRBD1. The ends lost 2 bases at V and 8 bases at J; junction bases unmatched: 6. Germline CDR1 and CDR2: MDHEN and SYDVKM. This CDR3 has 15 residues.

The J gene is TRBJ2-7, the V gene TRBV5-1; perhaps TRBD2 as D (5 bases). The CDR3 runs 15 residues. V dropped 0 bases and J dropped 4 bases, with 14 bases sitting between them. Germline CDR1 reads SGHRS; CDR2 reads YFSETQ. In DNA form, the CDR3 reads TGCGCCAGCAGCTTGGAACCAGGAGGCGTATACGAGCAGTACTTC. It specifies CASSLEPGGVYEQYF.

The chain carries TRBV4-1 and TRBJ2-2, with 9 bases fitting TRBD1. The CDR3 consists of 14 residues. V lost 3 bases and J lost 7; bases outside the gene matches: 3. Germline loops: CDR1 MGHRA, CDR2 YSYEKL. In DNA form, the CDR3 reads TGCGCCAGCAGCCACGGGACAGGGTTCGGGGAGCTGTTTTTT. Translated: CASSHGTGFGELFF.

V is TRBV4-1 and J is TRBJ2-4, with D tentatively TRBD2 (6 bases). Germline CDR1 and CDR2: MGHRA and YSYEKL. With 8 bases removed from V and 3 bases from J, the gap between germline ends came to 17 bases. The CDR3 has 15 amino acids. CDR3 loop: CASRSTGDGKNIQYF. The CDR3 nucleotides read TGCGCCAGCCGCTCGACGGGGGACGGCAAAAACATTCAGTACTTC.

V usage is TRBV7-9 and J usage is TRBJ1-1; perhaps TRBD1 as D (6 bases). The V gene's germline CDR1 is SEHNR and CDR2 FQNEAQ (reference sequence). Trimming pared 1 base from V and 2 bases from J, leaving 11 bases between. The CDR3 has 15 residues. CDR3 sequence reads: CASSLVLGANTEAFF. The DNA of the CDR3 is TGTGCCAGCAGCTTAGTTTTGGGGGCAAACACTGAAGCTTTCTTT. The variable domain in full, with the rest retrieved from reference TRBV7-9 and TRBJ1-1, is DTGVSQNPRHKITKRGQNVTFRCDPISEHNRLYWYRQTLGQGPEFLTYFQNEAQLEKSRLLSDRFSAERPKGSFSTLEIQRTEQGDSAMYLCASSLVLGANTEAFFGQGTRLTVV.

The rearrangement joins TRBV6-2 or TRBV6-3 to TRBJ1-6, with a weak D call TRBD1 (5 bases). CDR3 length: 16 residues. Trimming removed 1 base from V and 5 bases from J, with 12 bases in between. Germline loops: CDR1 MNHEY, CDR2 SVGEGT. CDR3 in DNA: TGTGCCAGCAGTTACTTGCGGGGCGCGGATAATTCACCCCTCCACTTT. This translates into CASSYLRGADNSPLHF.

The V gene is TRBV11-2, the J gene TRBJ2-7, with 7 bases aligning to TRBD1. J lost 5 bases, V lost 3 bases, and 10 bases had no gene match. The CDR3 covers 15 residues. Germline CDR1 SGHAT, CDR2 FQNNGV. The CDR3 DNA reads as TGTGCCAGCAGCTTCTTTAGACAGGGAGTGCACGAGCAGTACTTC. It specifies CASSFFRQGVHEQYF.

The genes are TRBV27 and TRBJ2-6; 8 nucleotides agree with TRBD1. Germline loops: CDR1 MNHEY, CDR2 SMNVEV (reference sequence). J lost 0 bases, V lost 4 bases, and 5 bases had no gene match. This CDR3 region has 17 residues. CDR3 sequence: CASSSQGASSGANVLTF. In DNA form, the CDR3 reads TGTGCCAGCAGTTCTCAGGGGGCGTCCTCTGGGGCCAACGTCCTGACTTTC.

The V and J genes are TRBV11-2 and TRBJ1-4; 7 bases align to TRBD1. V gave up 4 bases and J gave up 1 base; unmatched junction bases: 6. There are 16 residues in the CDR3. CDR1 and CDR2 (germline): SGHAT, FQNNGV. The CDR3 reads CASSSQGVKTNEKLFF. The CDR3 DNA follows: TGTGCCAGCAGCTCTCAGGGGGTAAAAACTAATGAAAAACTGTTTTTT.

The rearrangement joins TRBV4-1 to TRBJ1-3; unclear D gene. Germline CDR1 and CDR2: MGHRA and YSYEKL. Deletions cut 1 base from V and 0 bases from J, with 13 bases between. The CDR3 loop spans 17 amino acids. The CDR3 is CASSQAFSGSSGNTIYF. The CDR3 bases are TGCGCCAGCAGCCAAGCTTTTTCAGGCAGCTCTGGAAACACCATATATTTT.

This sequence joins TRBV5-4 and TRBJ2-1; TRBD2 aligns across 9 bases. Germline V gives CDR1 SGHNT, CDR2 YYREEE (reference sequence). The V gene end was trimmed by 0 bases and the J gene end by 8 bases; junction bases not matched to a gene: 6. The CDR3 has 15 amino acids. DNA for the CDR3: TGTGCCAGCAGCTTGGGTTCGGCGGGGGGGCATGAGCAGTTCTTC. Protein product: CASSLGSAGGHEQFF.

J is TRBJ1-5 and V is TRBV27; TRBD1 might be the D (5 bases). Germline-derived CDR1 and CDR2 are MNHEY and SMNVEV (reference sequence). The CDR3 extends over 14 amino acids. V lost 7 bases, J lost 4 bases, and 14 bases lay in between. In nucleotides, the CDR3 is TGTGCCAGCAAGGTAAGACAGACAAATCAGCCCCAGCATTTT. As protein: CASKVRQTNQPQHF.

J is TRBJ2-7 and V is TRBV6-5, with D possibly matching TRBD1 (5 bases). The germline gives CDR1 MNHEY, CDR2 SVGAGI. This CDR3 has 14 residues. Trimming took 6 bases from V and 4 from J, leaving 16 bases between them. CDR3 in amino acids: CASRTRARQYEQYF. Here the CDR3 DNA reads TGTGCCAGCAGAACACGAGCTCGACAGTACGAGCAGTACTTC.

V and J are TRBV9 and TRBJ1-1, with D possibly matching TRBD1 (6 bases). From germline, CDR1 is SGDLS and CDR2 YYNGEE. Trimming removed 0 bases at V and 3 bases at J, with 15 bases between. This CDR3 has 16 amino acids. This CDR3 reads CASSVGSVRGHTEAFF. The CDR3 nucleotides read TGTGCCAGCAGCGTAGGTTCGGTCAGGGGACACACTGAAGCTTTCTTT.

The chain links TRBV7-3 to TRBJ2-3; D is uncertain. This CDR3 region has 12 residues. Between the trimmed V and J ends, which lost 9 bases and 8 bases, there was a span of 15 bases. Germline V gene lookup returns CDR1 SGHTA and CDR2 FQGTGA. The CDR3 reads CASGAKTGTQYF. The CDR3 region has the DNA TGTGCCAGTGGAGCGAAGACTGGTACGCAGTATTTT.

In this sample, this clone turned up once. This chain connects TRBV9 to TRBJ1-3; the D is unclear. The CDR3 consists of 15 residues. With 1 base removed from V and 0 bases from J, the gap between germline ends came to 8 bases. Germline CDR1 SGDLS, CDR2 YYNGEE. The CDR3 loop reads CASSVTSSSGNTIYF. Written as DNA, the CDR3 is TGTGCCAGCAGCGTAACATCTTCCTCTGGAAACACCATATATTTT.

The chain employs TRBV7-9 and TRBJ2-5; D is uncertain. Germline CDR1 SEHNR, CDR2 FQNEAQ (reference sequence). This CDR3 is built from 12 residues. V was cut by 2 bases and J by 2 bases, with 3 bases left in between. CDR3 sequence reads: CASSLLQETQYF. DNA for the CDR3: TGTGCCAGCAGCTTACTACAAGAGACCCAGTACTTC.

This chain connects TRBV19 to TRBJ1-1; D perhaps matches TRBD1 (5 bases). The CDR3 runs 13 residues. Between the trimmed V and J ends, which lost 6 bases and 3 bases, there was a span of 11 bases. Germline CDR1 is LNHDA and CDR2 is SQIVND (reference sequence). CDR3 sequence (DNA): TGTGCCAGTAGCCCTAGACAGCACACTGAAGCTTTCTTT. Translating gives CASSPRQHTEAFF.

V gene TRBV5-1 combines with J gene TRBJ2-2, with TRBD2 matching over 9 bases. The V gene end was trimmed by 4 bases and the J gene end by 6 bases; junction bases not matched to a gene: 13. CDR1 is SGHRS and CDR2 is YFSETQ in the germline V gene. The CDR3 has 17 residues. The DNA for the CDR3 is TGCGCCAGCAGCCTCCCGGTCGGCGGGGGGGTCCCCGGGGAGCTGTTTTTT. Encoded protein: CASSLPVGGGVPGELFF.

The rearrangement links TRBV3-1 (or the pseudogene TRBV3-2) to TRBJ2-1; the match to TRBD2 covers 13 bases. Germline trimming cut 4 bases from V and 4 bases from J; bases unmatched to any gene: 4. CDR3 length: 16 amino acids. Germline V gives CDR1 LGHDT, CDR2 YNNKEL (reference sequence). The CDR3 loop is CASSPGTSGVYNEQFF. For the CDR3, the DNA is TGTGCCAGCAGCCCGGGGACTAGCGGGGTGTACAATGAGCAGTTCTTC.

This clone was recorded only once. CDR3 loop: CASSTAGANTGELFF. CDR3 DNA sequence: TGTGCCAGCAGTACAGCGGGGGCGAACACCGGGGAGCTGTTTTTT. This chain links TRBV2 with TRBJ2-2; 8 nucleotides line up with TRBD2. Germline V gene sequence: CDR1 SNHLY, CDR2 FYNNEI. This CDR3 contains 15 residues. V was clipped by 5 bases and J by 0 bases; unmatched bases: 2.

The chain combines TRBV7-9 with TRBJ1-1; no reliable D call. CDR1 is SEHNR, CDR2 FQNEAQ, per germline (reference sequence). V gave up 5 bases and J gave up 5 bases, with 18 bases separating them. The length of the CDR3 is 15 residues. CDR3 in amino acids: CASSPYGERGTEAFF. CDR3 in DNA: TGTGCCAGCAGCCCGTACGGGGAAAGAGGGACTGAAGCTTTCTTT.

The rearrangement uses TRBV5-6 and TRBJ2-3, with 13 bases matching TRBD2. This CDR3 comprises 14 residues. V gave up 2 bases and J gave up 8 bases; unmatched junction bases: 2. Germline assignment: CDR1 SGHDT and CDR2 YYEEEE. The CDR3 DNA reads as TGTGCCAGCAGCTTACGACTAGCGGGGGGTACGCAGTATTTT. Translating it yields CASSLRLAGGTQYF.

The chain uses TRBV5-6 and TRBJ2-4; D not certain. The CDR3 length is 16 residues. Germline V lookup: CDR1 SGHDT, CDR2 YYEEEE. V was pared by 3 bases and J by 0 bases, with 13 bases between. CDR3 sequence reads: CASSSTVSLAKNIQYF. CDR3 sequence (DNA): TGTGCCAGCAGCTCTACAGTTTCCTTAGCCAAAAACATTCAGTACTTC.

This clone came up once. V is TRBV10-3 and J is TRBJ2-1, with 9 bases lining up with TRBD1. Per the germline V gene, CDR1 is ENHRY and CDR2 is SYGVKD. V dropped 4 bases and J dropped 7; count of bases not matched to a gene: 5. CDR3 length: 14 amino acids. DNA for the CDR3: TGTGCCATCAGTGTTGGACAGGGGAGGAATGAGCAGTTCTTC. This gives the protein CAISVGQGRNEQFF.

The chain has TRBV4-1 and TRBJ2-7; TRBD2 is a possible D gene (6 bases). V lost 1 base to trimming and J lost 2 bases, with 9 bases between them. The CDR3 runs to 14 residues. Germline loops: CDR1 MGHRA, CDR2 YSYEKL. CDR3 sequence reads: CASSQGGGAYEQYF. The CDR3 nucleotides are TGCGCCAGCAGCCAAGGGGGCGGGGCCTACGAGCAGTACTTC.

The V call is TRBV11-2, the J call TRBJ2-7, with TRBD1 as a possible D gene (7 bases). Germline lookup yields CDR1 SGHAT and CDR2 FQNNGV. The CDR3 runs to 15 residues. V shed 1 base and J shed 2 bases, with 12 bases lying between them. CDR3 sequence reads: CASSLGPGGTYEQYF. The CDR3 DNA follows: TGTGCCAGCAGCTTAGGGCCAGGGGGGACCTACGAGCAGTACTTC.

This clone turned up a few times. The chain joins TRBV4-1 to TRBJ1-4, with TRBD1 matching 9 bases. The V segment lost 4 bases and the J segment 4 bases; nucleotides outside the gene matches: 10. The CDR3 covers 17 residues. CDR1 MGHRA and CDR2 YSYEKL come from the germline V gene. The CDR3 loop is CASSLPTGGKGNEKLFF. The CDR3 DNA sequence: TGCGCCAGCAGCCTCCCGACAGGGGGAAAGGGTAATGAAAAACTGTTTTTT.

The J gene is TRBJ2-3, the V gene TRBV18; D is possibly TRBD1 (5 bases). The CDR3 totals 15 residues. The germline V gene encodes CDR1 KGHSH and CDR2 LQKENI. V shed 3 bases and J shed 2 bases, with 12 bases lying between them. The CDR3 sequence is CASSPAGFYTDTQYF. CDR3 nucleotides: TGTGCCAGCTCACCGGCAGGGTTTTACACAGATACGCAGTATTTT. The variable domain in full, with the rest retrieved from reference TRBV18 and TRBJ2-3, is NAGVMQNPRHLVRRRGQEARLRCSPMKGHSHVYWYRQLPEEGLKFMVYLQKENIIDESGMPKERFSAEFPKEGPSILRIQQVVRGDSAAYFCASSPAGFYTDTQYFGPGTRLTVL.

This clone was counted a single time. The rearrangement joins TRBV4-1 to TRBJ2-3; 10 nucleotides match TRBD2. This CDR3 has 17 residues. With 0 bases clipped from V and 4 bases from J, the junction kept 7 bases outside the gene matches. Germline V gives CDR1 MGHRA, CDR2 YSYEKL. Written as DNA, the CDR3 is TGCGCCAGCAGCCAAGATTCAGGGACTAGCGTGTCAGATACGCAGTATTTT. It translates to CASSQDSGTSVSDTQYF.